This T cell receptor (beta chain) was identified during a study of T cell responses to AZD1222 COVID-19 vaccine. Repertoires were generated with immunoSEQ multiplex PCR, while TCRdb's copy carries only in-frame clones and drops some. The sample contains some 150,000 clones, 86% of which appear only once. Trimming cost V 6 bases and J 10 bases, with 16 bases left between them. In germline, CDR1 is SGHVS, CDR2 FQNEAQ. CDR3 size: 13 residues. The origin of this receptor is an adult who received the AZD1222 COVID-19 vaccine. The sample was peripheral blood, taken 28 days after the second AZD1222 dose. The chain joins TRBV7-8 to TRBJ2-1; D possibly corresponds to TRBD1 (5 bases). The CDR3 is CASSQQGVSEQFF. Here the CDR3 DNA reads TGTGCCAGCAGTCAACAAGGGGTCAGCGAGCAGTTCTTC.